The entry that follows covers one T cell receptor beta chain sequence. Per the original methods: Reference gene primers were amplified, and this amplification served to estimate nucleated cell counts. Here immunoSEQ multiplex PCR was the method, and the copy in TCRdb shows in-frame clones only, minus some. V and J calls plus clone size are reproduced from that table; the DNA served to infer D and trimming. The table has about 34,000 clones, more than 70% seen once. The entry originates in a study of blood T cell repertoires in COVID-19. Background on the study: The study drew acute and convalescent COVID-19 samples from the United States, Italy and Spain. PBMCs, B-cell-depleted T cells, or T cells provided the cDNA or gDNA that made up the material.

This CDR3 is built from 17 residues. The ends lost 4 bases at V and 2 bases at J; junction bases unmatched: 11. Per the germline V gene, CDR1 is SNHLY and CDR2 is FYNNEI. The sequenced sample consisted of peripheral blood. The clonotype was recovered from a human donor in a cohort sampled during active COVID-19. The rearrangement uses TRBV2 and TRBJ2-1; 7 bases align to TRBD1. The CDR3 is CASSGTPGGDPYNEQFF. The CDR3 DNA reads as TGTGCCAGCAGTGGTACCCCAGGGGGAGACCCCTACAATGAGCAGTTCTTC.